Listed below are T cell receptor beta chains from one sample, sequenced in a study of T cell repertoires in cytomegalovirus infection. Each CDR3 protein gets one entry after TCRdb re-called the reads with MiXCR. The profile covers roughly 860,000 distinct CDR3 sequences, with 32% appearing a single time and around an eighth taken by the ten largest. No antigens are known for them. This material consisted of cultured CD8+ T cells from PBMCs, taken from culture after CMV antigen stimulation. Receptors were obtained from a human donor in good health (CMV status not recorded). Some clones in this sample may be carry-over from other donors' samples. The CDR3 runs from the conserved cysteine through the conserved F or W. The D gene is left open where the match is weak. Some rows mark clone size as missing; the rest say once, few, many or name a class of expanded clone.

DNA: TGCGCCAGCAGCCAAGCAGGGGGGTACGATCAGCCCCAGCATTTT
CDR3: CASSQAGGYDQPQHF
D: TRBD1
V: TRBV4-1
J: TRBJ1-5
size: few

DNA: TGTGCCAGCACCCACCGGGGCACTGAAGCTTTCTTT
CDR3: CASTHRGTEAFF
D: -
V: TRBV28
J: TRBJ1-1
size: -

DNA: TGTGCCAGCAGTAACCGAGGGAGCCCTTCCCCCAACAATCAGCCCCAGCATTTT
CDR3: CASSNRGSPSPNNQPQHF
D: -
V: TRBV5-5
J: TRBJ1-5
size: -

DNA: TGTGCCAGCAGTACCGGACTAGCGTTCCCCTACGAGCAGTACTTC
CDR3: CASSTGLAFPYEQYF
D: TRBD2
V: TRBV27
J: TRBJ2-7
size: -

DNA: TGTGCCAGCAGTCAACCTAGACCGCGAGCCATGGGCTCCTACGAGCAGTACTTC
CDR3: CASSQPRPRAMGSYEQYF
D: -
V: TRBV12-3/TRBV12-4
J: TRBJ2-7
size: -

DNA: TGTGCCAGCAGCTTAGATCAGGGGCACTATGGCTACACCTTC
CDR3: CASSLDQGHYGYTF
D: -
V: TRBV7-6
J: TRBJ1-2
size: -

DNA: TGTGCCAGCAGAAAGGGGTCCAGCTCCTACAATGAGCAGTTCTTC
CDR3: CASRKGSSSYNEQFF
D: -
V: TRBV7-9
J: TRBJ2-1
size: -

DNA: TGTGCCAGCAGTTTACCCATCTCCATGGAGCTGTTTTTT
CDR3: CASSLPISMELFF
D: -
V: TRBV12-3/TRBV12-4
J: TRBJ2-2
size: -

DNA: TGTGCCAGCAGCTTAAACCCGGGACAGGGATCTTACAATGAGCAGTTCTTC
CDR3: CASSLNPGQGSYNEQFF
D: TRBD1
V: TRBV7-2
J: TRBJ2-1
size: many

DNA: TGTGCCACCCCTTACCCCGGGACCAAGTCCGTTGGGGACTACGAGCAGTACTTC
CDR3: CATPYPGTKSVGDYEQYF
D: -
V: TRBV27
J: TRBJ2-7
size: -

DNA: TGTGCCAGCAGTTACTCGAAATTCGCGGGGGGGTACAATGAGCAGTTCTTC
CDR3: CASSYSKFAGGYNEQFF
D: TRBD2
V: TRBV6-2/TRBV6-3
J: TRBJ2-1
size: few

DNA: TGTGCCAGCAGCCAAACGGGGAACACCGGGGAGCTGTTTTTT
CDR3: CASSQTGNTGELFF
D: -
V: TRBV14
J: TRBJ2-2
size: -

DNA: TGTGCCAGCAGCCCTCACAGGACAAGCTCCTACAATGAGCAGTTCTTC
CDR3: CASSPHRTSSYNEQFF
D: -
V: TRBV7-9
J: TRBJ2-1
size: -

DNA: TGCGCCAGCAGCCCCTGGGGCGGGATGAACACTGAAGCTTTCTTT
CDR3: CASSPWGGMNTEAFF
D: -
V: TRBV4-3
J: TRBJ1-1
size: -

DNA: TGTGCCAGCAGTCAAGATCATTCCGAGCAGTACTTC
CDR3: CASSQDHSEQYF
D: -
V: TRBV12-3/TRBV12-4
J: TRBJ2-7
size: -

DNA: TGTGCCAGCAGCTCCACACCTTCTGGCGGGGGGCAAGAGACCCAGTACTTC
CDR3: CASSSTPSGGGQETQYF
D: TRBD2
V: TRBV11-2
J: TRBJ2-5
size: few

DNA: TGCGCCAGCAGCCAAGGTCCGATCATGAACACTGAAGCTTTCTTT
CDR3: CASSQGPIMNTEAFF
D: -
V: TRBV4-1
J: TRBJ1-1
size: -

DNA: TGCAGCGTTGTTATCGGGGGAAGCGCCAATGAGCAGTTCTTC
CDR3: CSVVIGGSANEQFF
D: -
V: TRBV29-1
J: TRBJ2-1
size: few

DNA: TGTGCCAGCAGCTTCCACGCGGACGCTTCACAGCCCCAGCATTTT
CDR3: CASSFHADASQPQHF
D: -
V: TRBV7-8
J: TRBJ1-5
size: many

DNA: TGTGCCAGCAAACTAGCGGGCTACTACGAGCAGTACTTC
CDR3: CASKLAGYYEQYF
D: TRBD2
V: TRBV7-8
J: TRBJ2-7
size: -

DNA: TGTGCCAGCAGGGGGACAGTAGATGAGCAGTTCTTC
CDR3: CASRGTVDEQFF
D: TRBD1
V: TRBV2
J: TRBJ2-1
size: -

DNA: TGTGCCAGCAGTTTCTGCCGTCCCTGGAACATTCAGTACTTC
CDR3: CASSFCRPWNIQYF
D: -
V: TRBV7-6
J: TRBJ2-4
size: many

DNA: TGTGCCAGCAGTTTAAGGGACAGGTCCCAAGAGACCCAGTACTTC
CDR3: CASSLRDRSQETQYF
D: TRBD1
V: TRBV27
J: TRBJ2-5
size: -

DNA: TGTGCCAGCAGCGGGAACAGGGGGCGCAGTTTCTGGGCCAACGTCCTGACTTTC
CDR3: CASSGNRGRSFWANVLTF
D: TRBD1
V: TRBV7-9
J: TRBJ2-6
size: many

DNA: TGTGCCAGCAGCCAAAGGGACTTCCAAGAGACCCAGTACTTC
CDR3: CASSQRDFQETQYF
D: -
V: TRBV7-2
J: TRBJ2-5
size: -

DNA: TGCAGTGCGAATCATGCAACCGGGGAATTGCGAAACACCATATATTTT
CDR3: CSANHATGELRNTIYF
D: -
V: TRBV20-1
J: TRBJ1-3
size: -

DNA: TGTGCCAGCAGCCCGGGGGGGAGCGATAGAGGCTATGGCTACACCTTC
CDR3: CASSPGGSDRGYGYTF
D: -
V: TRBV7-6
J: TRBJ1-2
size: many

DNA: TGTGCCAGCAGCCGACTAGCGGGGGGTTACAATGAGCAGTTCTTC
CDR3: CASSRLAGGYNEQFF
D: TRBD2
V: TRBV4-1
J: TRBJ2-1
size: many

DNA: TGTGCCAGCAGTGTCGGGGCCCTGGAGCAGTTCTTC
CDR3: CASSVGALEQFF
D: -
V: TRBV6-2/TRBV6-3
J: TRBJ2-1
size: few

DNA: TGCAGTGCTAGGGCGGGGGTGACTACGCAGTATTTT
CDR3: CSARAGVTTQYF
D: TRBD2
V: TRBV20-1
J: TRBJ2-3
size: -

DNA: TGTGCCAGCAGCCTAGTCGGACAGGGATACTATGGCTACACCTTC
CDR3: CASSLVGQGYYGYTF
D: TRBD1
V: TRBV7-9
J: TRBJ1-2
size: -

DNA: TGTGCCAGCAGTGAAGAAAGCTCGGGACTAGCGGGGTTGGCAGATACGCAGTATTTT
CDR3: CASSEESSGLAGLADTQYF
D: TRBD2
V: TRBV2
J: TRBJ2-3
size: few

DNA: TGTGCCAGTATTCCGGGGAGAAACTACAATGAGCAGTTCTTC
CDR3: CASIPGRNYNEQFF
D: -
V: TRBV19
J: TRBJ2-1
size: -

DNA: TGTGCCAGCAGCGAAACAGGGGGGTTCGGTGAGCAGTTCTTC
CDR3: CASSETGGFGEQFF
D: TRBD1
V: TRBV7-1
J: TRBJ2-1
size: -

DNA: TGTGTCATCGGCAAGACAGGAGACACTGAAGCTTTCTTT
CDR3: CVIGKTGDTEAFF
D: -
V: TRBV10-3
J: TRBJ1-1
size: -

DNA: TGTGCCAGCAGTTACGCGGACGCTAACTATGGCTACACCTTC
CDR3: CASSYADANYGYTF
D: -
V: TRBV6-5
J: TRBJ1-2
size: few

DNA: TGTGCCAGCAGCTTAGGGTATCAAACGGGGACTGAAGCTTTCTTT
CDR3: CASSLGYQTGTEAFF
D: -
V: TRBV7-9
J: TRBJ1-1
size: few